The entry that follows covers one T cell receptor (beta chain) sequence. Its target is not known. Sequencing used immunoSEQ multiplex PCR; TCRdb keeps in-frame clones, though not all of them. Of over 85,000 clones listed, almost 85% are singletons. This specimen comes from a study of T cell responses to AZD1222 COVID-19 vaccine. Study background: Second-dose schedules of about 4 or about 12 weeks were combined. Notes on the study in general: Donors in the cohort were predominantly white British and more often female, and clonal diversity was possibly underestimated. Reports indicate that nearly half of spike-specific TCRs are directed at unmutated variant regions. Receipt of two AZD1222 doses was followed by a rise in Spike-specific TCR breadth and depth.

This CDR3 spans 17 amino acids. The TCR was taken from an adult in good health. V usage is TRBV21-1 and J usage is TRBJ1-4. TRBV21-1 is an annotated pseudogene. The material sequenced was peripheral blood, taken on day 0 of AZD1222 vaccination. CDR3 protein: CASSKANGCGGGEKLFF. The CDR3 DNA reads as TGTGCCAGCAGCAAAGCCAATGGCTGTGGCGGGGGTGAAAAACTGTTTTTT.